These T cell receptor beta chains were read from a single sample in a study of blood T cell repertoires in COVID-19. Assay used: immunoSEQ multiplex PCR; TCRdb lists only in-frame clones, some missing. This sample has under 250,000 clones, with over 75% found just once. Sequenced sample: PBMCs or T cells enriched from blood (not recorded which). These receptors were obtained from a woman aged 60-75 years who had recovered from COVID-19. Each CDR3 is given with its conserved first and last residue. D genes are given only for firm matches. A clone size is listed for some rows: how often the clone was seen (once, few, many), or a class if it is expanded.

TGTGCCAGCAGCTTTAGCGGCACTGAAGCTTTCTTT,CASSFSGTEAFF,NA,TRBJ1-1,NA,TRBV11-3
TGCAGTGCTAGTGGTCCGCACATAGGACTAGCGGGAGGCGGGGAGCTGTTTTTT,CSASGPHIGLAGGGELFF,TRBD2,TRBJ2-2,NA,TRBV20-1
TGTGCCGGCAGGGCGAACACTGAAGCTTTCTTT,CAGRANTEAFF,NA,TRBJ1-1,once,TRBV6-5
TGTGCCAGCAGCCGCGCGGCCATTTACGAGCAGTACTTC,CASSRAAIYEQYF,NA,TRBJ2-7,NA,TRBV7-9
TGTGCCAGCAGCTTAGACTTGAACACTGAAGCTTTCTTT,CASSLDLNTEAFF,NA,TRBJ1-1,NA,TRBV11-3
TGTGCCAGCAGGGGACTAGCGCGACCCTCGAGCTCCTACAATGAGCAGTTCTTC,CASRGLARPSSSYNEQFF,TRBD2,TRBJ2-1,NA,TRBV19
TGTGCTACCATGGGCCAGGCACAGGGAAACGAGCAGTACTTC,CATMGQAQGNEQYF,NA,TRBJ2-7,NA,TRBV6-5
TGCAGCGGCAAATTAGGGGACTTCAATGAGCAGTTCTTC,CSGKLGDFNEQFF,NA,TRBJ2-1,NA,TRBV29-1
TGTGCCAGCAGCGCCAGACAGGGATTGACCGGCGAGCAGTACTTC,CASSARQGLTGEQYF,TRBD1,TRBJ2-7,NA,TRBV5-4
TGTGCCAGCTCACCGGTTCGCGGGGACTCCTACAATGAGCAGTTCTTC,CASSPVRGDSYNEQFF,NA,TRBJ2-1,NA,TRBV18
TGTGCCAGCAGCCTCCTAGCGGGGGGGCCTGCCGGGGAGCTGTTTTTT,CASSLLAGGPAGELFF,TRBD2,TRBJ2-2,few,TRBV7-3
TGTGCCAGCAGCCAGGGGGGGGGACTAGCGGAACAGTTCTTC,CASSQGGGLAEQFF,TRBD2,TRBJ2-1,NA,TRBV4-2
TGTGCCAGCAGTTACGGACTAAATAGTGAAAAACTGTTTTTT,CASSYGLNSEKLFF,NA,TRBJ1-4,once,TRBV6-5
TGTGCCAGCAGTCTCAGGGGTTCCGGGGAGCTGTTTTTT,CASSLRGSGELFF,NA,TRBJ2-2,NA,TRBV9
TGTGCCAGCAGCCAGAGCCCCGGGGGGACTGGAAACACCATATATTTT,CASSQSPGGTGNTIYF,NA,TRBJ1-3,NA,TRBV16
TGTGCCAGCAGCCTACAGGGGTCTGAAGCTTTCTTT,CASSLQGSEAFF,TRBD1,TRBJ1-1,few,TRBV13
TGTGCCAGCAGCCTAAGCGCAGGGGGCAGCTATGGCTACACCTTC,CASSLSAGGSYGYTF,TRBD1,TRBJ1-2,NA,TRBV27
TGTGCCAGCAGCTTAGGGGGCCAGGAAAAACTGTTTTTT,CASSLGGQEKLFF,NA,TRBJ1-4,NA,TRBV11-2
TGTGCCAGCAGTCAACAGGGGGTAAACACCATATATTTT,CASSQQGVNTIYF,TRBD1,TRBJ1-3,NA,TRBV12-3/TRBV12-4
TGTGCCGGCAAGGGACTAGAGGTCGCCGGGGAGCTGTTTTTT,CAGKGLEVAGELFF,TRBD2,TRBJ2-2,NA,TRBV2
TGCAGCGTTGACCTACAGGGTACCTCCTACGAGCAGTACTTC,CSVDLQGTSYEQYF,NA,TRBJ2-7,NA,TRBV29-1
TGTGCCAGCAGCTTAGGAGTAAACAATGAGCAGTTCTTC,CASSLGVNNEQFF,NA,TRBJ2-1,few,TRBV7-2
TGTGCCATCAGTGGTTTAAAAACAGGGGCGACTGGAAACACCATATATTTT,CAISGLKTGATGNTIYF,TRBD1,TRBJ1-3,NA,TRBV10-3
TGTGCCAGCGAGGAGGCCGGGGAGCAGTACTTC,CASEEAGEQYF,NA,TRBJ2-7,NA,TRBV2
TGTGCCAGCAGCGCCTCCGGGACAGGGTTGACTGAAGCTTTCTTT,CASSASGTGLTEAFF,TRBD1,TRBJ1-1,NA,TRBV9
TGTGCCAGCAGCTCACTCTCGGGACAGGGATATCAGCCCCAGCATTTT,CASSSLSGQGYQPQHF,TRBD1,TRBJ1-5,NA,TRBV11-3
TGTGCCAGCAGCTCCCCGTCGTTTCACAACTCCTACGAGCAGTACTTC,CASSSPSFHNSYEQYF,NA,TRBJ2-7,NA,TRBV11-1
TGTGCCAGTAGTATGAGTGGGACACTAAATACGCAGTATTTT,CASSMSGTLNTQYF,NA,TRBJ2-3,NA,TRBV19
TGCAGCGTTTCCTTACAGGGGGCCGACACTGAAGCTTTCTTT,CSVSLQGADTEAFF,TRBD1,TRBJ1-1,NA,TRBV29-1
TGTGCCAGCAGTCGAGGGAACACTGAAGCTTTCTTT,CASSRGNTEAFF,NA,TRBJ1-1,few,TRBV6-2/TRBV6-3
TGTGCCAGCAGTTACTCGAAGGCAGGGGGGTACGAGCAGTACTTC,CASSYSKAGGYEQYF,NA,TRBJ2-7,NA,TRBV6-5
TGTGCCAGCAGCGCACAGGGGGCGCATGAAAAACTGTTTTTT,CASSAQGAHEKLFF,TRBD1,TRBJ1-4,NA,TRBV9
TGTGCCAGCAGAGACGCGGAGATCAAAAACATTCAGTACTTC,CASRDAEIKNIQYF,NA,TRBJ2-4,NA,TRBV6-5
TGTGTCAGAAGCTTAACAGAGAGTACCTACGAGCAGTACTTC,CVRSLTESTYEQYF,NA,TRBJ2-7,NA,TRBV7-5
TGTGCCAGCAGCTTACCGACTAGCGGTCGCACCGGGGAGCTGTTTTTT,CASSLPTSGRTGELFF,TRBD2,TRBJ2-2,NA,TRBV7-9
TGTGCCACCCTAGGGCCAGGGCAAAAGTCCCTCGGGCCTAACTCTGGAAACACCATATATTTT,CATLGPGQKSLGPNSGNTIYF,NA,TRBJ1-3,NA,TRBV24-1
TGCGCCAGCAGCTCGACCGCTCAATCAGGGGTCACTGAAGCTTTCTTT,CASSSTAQSGVTEAFF,NA,TRBJ1-1,NA,TRBV5-1
TGTGCCAGCAGCTTAGCGGGGACGGGACAAAAGCCCTACTCTGGGGCCAACGTCCTGACTTTC,CASSLAGTGQKPYSGANVLTF,NA,TRBJ2-6,few,TRBV7-2
TGTGCCACCAGTGCCCGACCCGGGACTAGCGGGAGGTCCTACAATGAGCAGTTCTTC,CATSARPGTSGRSYNEQFF,TRBD2,TRBJ2-1,NA,TRBV24-1
TGTGCCAGCAGCCAAGGGGACAGGGTGAAGGGCTACACCTTC,CASSQGDRVKGYTF,TRBD1,TRBJ1-2,NA,TRBV4-2
TGCGCCAGCAGCTTGGTTTTAGGGGGTACGAGGGACAATGAGCAGTTCTTC,CASSLVLGGTRDNEQFF,NA,TRBJ2-1,NA,TRBV5-1
TGTGCCAGCTCACCATCCCTAGAAAAACTGTTTTTT,CASSPSLEKLFF,NA,TRBJ1-4,NA,TRBV18
TGCGCCAGCAGCTTGTGGGGACAGGGACAAGAGACCCAGTACTTC,CASSLWGQGQETQYF,TRBD1,TRBJ2-5,NA,TRBV5-1
TGTGCCAGCTCCCCCCCGACGGGACAGGGTGGGATGTCCTACGAGCAGTACTTC,CASSPPTGQGGMSYEQYF,TRBD1,TRBJ2-7,NA,TRBV18
TGCGCCAGCAGCCGGGGGGTCCTGAGCTCTGGGGCCAACGTCCTGACTTTC,CASSRGVLSSGANVLTF,TRBD2,TRBJ2-6,NA,TRBV5-1
TGCAGCGTTCTAGGCAATCAAGAGACCCAGTACTTC,CSVLGNQETQYF,NA,TRBJ2-5,NA,TRBV29-1
TGTGCCAGCAGCCAGATGACGGGTAGCTCCTACGAGCAGTACTTC,CASSQMTGSSYEQYF,NA,TRBJ2-7,NA,TRBV14
TGTGCCAGCAGCTTAGCGAGGGTGATGGGGGAAAAACTGTTTTTT,CASSLARVMGEKLFF,NA,TRBJ1-4,NA,TRBV7-9
TGTGCCAGCAGCTTCCGCCAGACAGGGAACACTGAAGCTTTCTTT,CASSFRQTGNTEAFF,NA,TRBJ1-1,NA,TRBV5-4
TGTGCCAGTAGTGCTACGGGGGGCTCCTACAATGAGCAGTTCTTC,CASSATGGSYNEQFF,TRBD2,TRBJ2-1,NA,TRBV19